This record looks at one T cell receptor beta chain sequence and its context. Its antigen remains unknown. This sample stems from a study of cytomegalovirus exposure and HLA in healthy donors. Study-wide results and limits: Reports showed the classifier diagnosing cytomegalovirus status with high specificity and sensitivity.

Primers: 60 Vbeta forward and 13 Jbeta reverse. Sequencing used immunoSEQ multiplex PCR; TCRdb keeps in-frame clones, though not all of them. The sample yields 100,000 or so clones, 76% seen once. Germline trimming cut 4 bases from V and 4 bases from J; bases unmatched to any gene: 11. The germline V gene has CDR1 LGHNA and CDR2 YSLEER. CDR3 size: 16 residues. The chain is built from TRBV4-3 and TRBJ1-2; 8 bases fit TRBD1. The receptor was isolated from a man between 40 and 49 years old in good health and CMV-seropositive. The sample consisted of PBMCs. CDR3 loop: CASSPSRTGRIYGYTF. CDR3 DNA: TGCGCCAGCAGCCCGTCCCGGACAGGGCGGATCTATGGCTACACCTTC.